These 10 T cell receptor beta chains came from one sample sequenced in a study of cytomegalovirus exposure and HLA in healthy donors. Vbeta (60) and Jbeta (13) primers were used in the PCR. TCRdb's table, derived via immunoSEQ multiplex PCR, lists solely in-frame clones and lacks some. The table has roughly 180,000 clones, approximately 80% seen once; the top ten hold under 7.5%. The specimen was PBMCs. Every receptor here comes from a man younger than 45 in good health and CMV-seropositive.

This chain links TRBV11-3 with TRBJ2-4; TRBD2 matches 8 bases. With 0 bases clipped from V and 9 bases from J, the junction kept 7 bases outside the gene matches. CDR3 length equals 15 residues. CDR1 and CDR2 (germline): SGHNT, YENEEA. This CDR3 is CASSLERAGGRIQYF. The CDR3 region has the DNA TGTGCCAGCAGCTTAGAACGGGCGGGGGGACGCATTCAGTACTTC.

This sequence joins TRBV6-5 and TRBJ2-5; 7 bases agree with TRBD1. Germline CDR1 reads MNHEY; CDR2 reads SVGAGI. The CDR3 is made up of 15 amino acids. The junction had 4 bases not matched to a gene; V was cut back by 2 bases and J by 1 base. The CDR3 is CASSYHRDSQETQYF. The CDR3, as DNA: TGTGCCAGCAGTTACCACCGGGACAGCCAAGAGACCCAGTACTTC.

The V gene is TRBV30, the J gene TRBJ2-3, with 11 bases that match TRBD2. This CDR3 has 15 residues. V shed 0 bases, J shed 3 bases, and the junction held 2 bases outside the gene matches. Germline CDR1 GTSNPN, CDR2 SVGIG (reference sequence). The CDR3 DNA reads as TGTGCCTGGAGTGTCGCTAGCGGGAGGACAGATACGCAGTATTTT. Amino acid sequence: CAWSVASGRTDTQYF.

The chain has TRBV30 and TRBJ1-1; 10 nucleotides match TRBD1. CDR1 is GTSNPN and CDR2 is SVGIG in the germline V gene (reference sequence). V lost 4 bases to trimming and J lost 4 bases; unmatched junction nucleotides: 6. This CDR3 is 14 amino acids long. CDR3 sequence: CAWKTGQGFTEAFF. Written as DNA, the CDR3 is TGTGCCTGGAAAACGGGACAGGGGTTCACTGAAGCTTTCTTT.

V usage is TRBV14 and J usage is TRBJ2-3, with 13 bases that match TRBD2. The CDR3 is 19 residues long. Losses at the gene ends were 3 bases for V and 5 bases for J; bases not matched to a gene: 14. The germline V gene has CDR1 SGHDN and CDR2 FVKESK. CDR3 bases: TGTGCCAGCAGCCAGGGACTCGGGACTAGCGGGGCTTGGATAGATACGCAGTATTTT. Translation gives CASSQGLGTSGAWIDTQYF.

The chain recombines TRBV6-1 with TRBJ2-7; tentatively, D is TRBD1 (5 bases). This CDR3 is 12 amino acids long. In germline, CDR1 is MNHNS, CDR2 SASEGT. V shed 4 bases and J shed 6 bases, with 10 bases lying between them. CDR3 loop: CASSATGLEQYF. CDR3 nucleotides: TGTGCCAGCAGTGCTACAGGCCTCGAGCAGTACTTC.

This clone was detected once. The chain recombines TRBV27 with TRBJ1-3; D gene uncertain. The V and J ends lost 5 bases and 0 bases respectively, with 14 bases between them. CDR3 length equals 16 residues. Germline V gives CDR1 MNHEY, CDR2 SMNVEV (reference sequence). CDR3 sequence reads: CASSPLDSVSGNTIYF. The DNA for the CDR3 is TGTGCCAGCAGTCCCTTGGACTCGGTCTCTGGAAACACCATATATTTT.

In DNA, the CDR3 is TGCAGCGTTGACGGCGCGGGGAGCACAGATACGCAGTATTTT. This sequence encodes CSVDGAGSTDTQYF. V gene TRBV29-1 combines with J gene TRBJ2-3; perhaps TRBD2 as D (6 bases). CDR1 is SQVTM, CDR2 ANQGSEA, per germline. Trimming pared 3 bases from V and 0 bases from J, leaving 10 bases between. This CDR3 is built from 14 residues.

Only one count was recorded for this clone. This chain uses TRBV11-1 with TRBJ2-3; the match to TRBD2 covers 8 bases. This CDR3 is built from 18 residues. J lost 6 bases, V lost 2 bases, and 16 bases had no gene match. Germline assignment: CDR1 SGHAT and CDR2 FQDESV (reference sequence). The CDR3 DNA is TGTGCCAGCAGCTTATATCCCCCGGGGAGCGGGAGTTCGGATACGCAGTATTTT. Its protein product is CASSLYPPGSGSSDTQYF.

The rearrangement joins TRBV11-2 to TRBJ2-7; TRBD2 agrees at 9 bases. Losses at the gene ends were 8 bases for V and 6 bases for J; bases not matched to a gene: 8. This CDR3 comprises 13 residues. Germline CDR1 SGHAT, CDR2 FQNNGV. The CDR3 region is CASGIAGAVEQYF. The DNA for the CDR3 is TGTGCCAGCGGAATAGCGGGAGCGGTCGAGCAGTACTTC.